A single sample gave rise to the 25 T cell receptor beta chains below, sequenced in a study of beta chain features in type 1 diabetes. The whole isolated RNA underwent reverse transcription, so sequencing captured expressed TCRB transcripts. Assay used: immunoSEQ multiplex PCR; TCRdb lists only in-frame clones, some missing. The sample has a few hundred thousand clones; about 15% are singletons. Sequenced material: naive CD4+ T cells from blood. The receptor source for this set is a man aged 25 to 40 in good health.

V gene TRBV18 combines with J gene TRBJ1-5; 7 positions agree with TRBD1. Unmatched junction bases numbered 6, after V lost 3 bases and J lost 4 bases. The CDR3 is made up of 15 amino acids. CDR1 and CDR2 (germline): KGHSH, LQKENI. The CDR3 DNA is TGTGCCAGCTCACCCTCGACAGGGATTAATCAGCCCCAGCATTTT. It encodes CASSPSTGINQPQHF.

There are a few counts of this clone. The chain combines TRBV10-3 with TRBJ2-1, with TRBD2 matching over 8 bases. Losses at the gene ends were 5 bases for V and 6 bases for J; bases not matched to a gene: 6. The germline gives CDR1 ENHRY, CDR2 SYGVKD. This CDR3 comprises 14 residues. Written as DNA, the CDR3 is TGTGCCATCAGTACTAGCGGAGAGGGCAATGAGCAGTTCTTC. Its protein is CAISTSGEGNEQFF.

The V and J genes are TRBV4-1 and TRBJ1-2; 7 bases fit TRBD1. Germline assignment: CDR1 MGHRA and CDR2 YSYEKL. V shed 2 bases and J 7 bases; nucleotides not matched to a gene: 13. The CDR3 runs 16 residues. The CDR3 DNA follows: TGCGCCAGCAGCCAACCCCTGACAGGGAGCACTCCTGGCTACACCTTC. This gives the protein CASSQPLTGSTPGYTF.

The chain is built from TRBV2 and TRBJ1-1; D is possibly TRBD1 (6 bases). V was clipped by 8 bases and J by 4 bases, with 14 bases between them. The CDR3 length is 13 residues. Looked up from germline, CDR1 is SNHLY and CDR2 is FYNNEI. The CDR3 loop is CASGAGGATEAFF. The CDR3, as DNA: TGTGCCAGCGGGGCCGGGGGGGCCACTGAAGCTTTCTTT.

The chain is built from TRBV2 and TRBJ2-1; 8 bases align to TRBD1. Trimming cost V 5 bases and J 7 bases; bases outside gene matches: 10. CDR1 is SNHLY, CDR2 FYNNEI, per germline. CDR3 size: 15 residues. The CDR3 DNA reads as TGTGCCAGCAGTACGGGACAGGCGCCGGGGAATGAGCAGTTCTTC. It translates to CASSTGQAPGNEQFF. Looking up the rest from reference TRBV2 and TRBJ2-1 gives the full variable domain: EPEVTQTPSHQVTQMGQEVILRCVPISNHLYFYWYRQILGQKVEFLVSFYNNEISEKSEIFDDQFSVERPDGSNFTLKIRSTKLEDSAMYFCASSTGQAPGNEQFFGPGTRLTVL.

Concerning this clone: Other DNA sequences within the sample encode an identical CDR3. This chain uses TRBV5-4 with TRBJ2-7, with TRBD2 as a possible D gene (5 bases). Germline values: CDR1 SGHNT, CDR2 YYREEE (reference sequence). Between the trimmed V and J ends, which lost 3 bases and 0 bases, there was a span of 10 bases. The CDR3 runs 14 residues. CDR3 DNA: TGTGCCAGCAGCTCACAAGGGAGCTCCTACGAGCAGTACGTC. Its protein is CASSSQGSSYEQYV.

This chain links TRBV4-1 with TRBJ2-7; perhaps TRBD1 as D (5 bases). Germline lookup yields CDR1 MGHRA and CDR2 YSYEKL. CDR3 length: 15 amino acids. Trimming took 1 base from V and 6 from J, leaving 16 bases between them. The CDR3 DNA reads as TGCGCCAGCAGCCAAGCGGCGGCAGGGTGGGGCGAGCAGTACTTC. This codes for CASSQAAAGWGEQYF.

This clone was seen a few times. CDR3 in DNA: TGCGCCAGCAGCTTGGCTGGGACAGGGGACGAAAAACTGTTTTTT. Translation gives CASSLAGTGDEKLFF. This chain joins TRBV5-1 and TRBJ1-4; TRBD1 agrees at 10 bases. Germline trimming cut 0 bases from V and 8 bases from J; bases unmatched to any gene: 4. Germline CDR1 SGHRS, CDR2 YFSETQ. The CDR3 has 15 residues.

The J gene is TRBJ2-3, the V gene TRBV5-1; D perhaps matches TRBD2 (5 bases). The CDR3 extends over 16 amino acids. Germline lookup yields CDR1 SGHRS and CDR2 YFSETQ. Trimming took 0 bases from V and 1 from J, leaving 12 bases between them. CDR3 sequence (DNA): TGCGCCAGCAGCTTGGGACCGGGGAGTGGCACAGATACGCAGTATTTT. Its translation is CASSLGPGSGTDTQYF.

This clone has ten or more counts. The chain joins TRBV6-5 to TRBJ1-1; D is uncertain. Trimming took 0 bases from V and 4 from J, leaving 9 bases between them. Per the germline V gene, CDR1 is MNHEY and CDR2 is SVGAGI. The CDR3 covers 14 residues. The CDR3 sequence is CASSYSLHGTEAFF. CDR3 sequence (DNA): TGTGCCAGCAGTTACTCGCTGCATGGCACTGAAGCTTTCTTT.

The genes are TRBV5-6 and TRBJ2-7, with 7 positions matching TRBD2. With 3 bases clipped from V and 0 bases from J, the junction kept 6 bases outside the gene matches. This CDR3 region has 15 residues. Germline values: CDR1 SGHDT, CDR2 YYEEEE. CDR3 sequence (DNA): TGTGCCAGCAGCTGGGCGACTAGCCGCTCCTACGAGCAGTACGTC. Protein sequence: CASSWATSRSYEQYV.

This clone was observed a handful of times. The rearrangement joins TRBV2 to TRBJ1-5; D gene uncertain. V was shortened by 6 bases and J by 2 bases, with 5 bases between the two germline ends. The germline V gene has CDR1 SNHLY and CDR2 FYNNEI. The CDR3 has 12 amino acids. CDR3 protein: CASRRGNQPQHF. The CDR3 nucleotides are TGTGCCAGCAGGAGGGGCAATCAGCCCCAGCATTTT.

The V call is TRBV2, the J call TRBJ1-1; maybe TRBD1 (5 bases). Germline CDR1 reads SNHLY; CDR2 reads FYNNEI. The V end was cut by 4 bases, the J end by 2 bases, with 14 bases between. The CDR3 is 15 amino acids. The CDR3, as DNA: TGTGCCAGCAGTGCGATGGGGACCGCAAACACTGAAGCTTTCTTT. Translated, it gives CASSAMGTANTEAFF.

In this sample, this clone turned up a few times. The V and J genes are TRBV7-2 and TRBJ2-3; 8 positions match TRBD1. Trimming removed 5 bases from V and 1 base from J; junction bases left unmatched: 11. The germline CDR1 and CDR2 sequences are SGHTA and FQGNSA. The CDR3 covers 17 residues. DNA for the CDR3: TGTGCCAGCAGCACACAAACAGGGGGAAGTGGCACAGATACGCAGTATTTT. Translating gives CASSTQTGGSGTDTQYF. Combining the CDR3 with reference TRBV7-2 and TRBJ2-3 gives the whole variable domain GAGVSQSPSNKVTEKGKDVELRCDPISGHTALYWYRQSLGQGLEFLIYFQGNSAPDKSGLPSDRFSAERTGGSVSTLTIQRTQQEDSAVYLCASSTQTGGSGTDTQYFGPGTRLTVL.

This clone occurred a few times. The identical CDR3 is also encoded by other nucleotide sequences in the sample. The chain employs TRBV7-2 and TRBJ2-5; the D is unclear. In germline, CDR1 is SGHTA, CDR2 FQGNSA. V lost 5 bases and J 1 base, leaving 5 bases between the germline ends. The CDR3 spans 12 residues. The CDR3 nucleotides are TGTGCCAGCAGCCCGACCCAAGAGACCCAGTACTTC. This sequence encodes CASSPTQETQYF.

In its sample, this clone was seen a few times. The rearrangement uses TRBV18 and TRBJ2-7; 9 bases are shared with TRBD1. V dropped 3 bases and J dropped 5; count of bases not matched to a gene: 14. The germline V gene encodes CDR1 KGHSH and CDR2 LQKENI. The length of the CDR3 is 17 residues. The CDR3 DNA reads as TGTGCCAGCTCACCGAACCGTGGGACAGGGTCATACGACGAGCAGTACTTC. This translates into CASSPNRGTGSYDEQYF.

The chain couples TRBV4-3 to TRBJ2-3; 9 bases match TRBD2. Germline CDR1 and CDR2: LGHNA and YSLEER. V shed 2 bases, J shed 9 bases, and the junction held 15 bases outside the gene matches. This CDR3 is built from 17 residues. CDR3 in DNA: TGCGCCAGCAGCCAATCTTGGACTAGCGTCACAGTCAGGACGCAGTATTTT. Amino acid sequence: CASSQSWTSVTVRTQYF.

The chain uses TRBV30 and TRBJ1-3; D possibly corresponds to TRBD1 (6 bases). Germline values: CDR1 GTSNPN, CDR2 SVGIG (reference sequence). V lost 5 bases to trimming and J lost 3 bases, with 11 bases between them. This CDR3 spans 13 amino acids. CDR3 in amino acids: CAWHPTGGNTIYF. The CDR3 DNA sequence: TGTGCCTGGCATCCGACAGGTGGAAACACCATATATTTT.

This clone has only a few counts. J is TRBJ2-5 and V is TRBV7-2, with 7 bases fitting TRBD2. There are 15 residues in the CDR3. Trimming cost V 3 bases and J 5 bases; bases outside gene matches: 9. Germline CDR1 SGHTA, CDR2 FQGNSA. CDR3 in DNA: TGTGCCAGCAGCTTTCCGGGACTACAGAGGGAGACCCAGTACTTC. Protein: CASSFPGLQRETQYF.

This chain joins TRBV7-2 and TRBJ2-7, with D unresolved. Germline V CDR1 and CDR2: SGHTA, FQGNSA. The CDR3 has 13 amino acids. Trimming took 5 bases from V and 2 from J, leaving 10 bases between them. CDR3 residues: CASSPPSTYEQYF. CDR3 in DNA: TGTGCCAGCAGCCCCCCCAGTACCTACGAGCAGTACTTC.

CDR3 amino acids: CASSFRQGQTDTQYF. The CDR3 DNA is TGTGCCAGCAGCTTTCGACAGGGTCAGACAGATACGCAGTATTTT. The V call is TRBV5-4, the J call TRBJ2-3; TRBD1 matches 7 bases. Unmatched junction bases numbered 6, after V lost 2 bases and J lost 3 bases. CDR1 SGHNT and CDR2 YYREEE come from the germline V gene (reference sequence). The length of the CDR3 is 15 residues.

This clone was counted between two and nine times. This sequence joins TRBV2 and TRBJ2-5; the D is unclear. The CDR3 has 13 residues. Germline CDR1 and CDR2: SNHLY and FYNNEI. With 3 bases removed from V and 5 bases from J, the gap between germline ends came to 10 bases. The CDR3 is CASSDPPAETQYF. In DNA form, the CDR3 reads TGTGCCAGCAGTGATCCTCCGGCGGAGACCCAGTACTTC.

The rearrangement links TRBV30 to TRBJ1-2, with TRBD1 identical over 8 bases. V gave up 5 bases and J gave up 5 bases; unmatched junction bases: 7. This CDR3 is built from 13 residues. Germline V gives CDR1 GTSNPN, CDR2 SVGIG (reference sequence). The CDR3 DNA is TGTGCCTGGTGGGGACAGGCCGGGTATGGCTACACCTTC. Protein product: CAWWGQAGYGYTF.

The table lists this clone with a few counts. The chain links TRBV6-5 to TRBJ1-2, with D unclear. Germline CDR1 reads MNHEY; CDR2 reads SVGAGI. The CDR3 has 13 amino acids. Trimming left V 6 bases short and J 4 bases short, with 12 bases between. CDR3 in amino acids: CASSTRHTYGYTF. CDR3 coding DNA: TGTGCCAGCAGCACCAGACACACCTATGGCTACACCTTC.

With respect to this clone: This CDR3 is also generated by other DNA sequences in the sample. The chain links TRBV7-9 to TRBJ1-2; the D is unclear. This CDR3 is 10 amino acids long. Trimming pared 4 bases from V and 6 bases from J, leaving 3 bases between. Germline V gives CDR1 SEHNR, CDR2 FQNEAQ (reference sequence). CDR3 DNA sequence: TGTGCCAGCAGCTCCGATGGCTACACCTTC. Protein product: CASSSDGYTF.